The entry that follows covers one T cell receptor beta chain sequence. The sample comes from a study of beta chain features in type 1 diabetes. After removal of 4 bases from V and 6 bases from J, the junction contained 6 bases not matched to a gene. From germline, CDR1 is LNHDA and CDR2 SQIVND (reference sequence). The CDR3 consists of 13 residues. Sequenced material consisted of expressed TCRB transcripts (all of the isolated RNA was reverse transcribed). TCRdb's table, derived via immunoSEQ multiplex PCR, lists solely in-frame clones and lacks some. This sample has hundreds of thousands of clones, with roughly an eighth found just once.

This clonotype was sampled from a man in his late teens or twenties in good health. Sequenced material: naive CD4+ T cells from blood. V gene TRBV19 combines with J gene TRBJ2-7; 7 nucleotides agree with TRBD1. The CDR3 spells CASSRTGSGEQYF. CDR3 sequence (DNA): TGTGCCAGTAGTAGGACAGGCTCGGGCGAGCAGTACTTC.